This section outlines one T cell receptor (beta chain) sequence together with its context. Its antigen is not known. The data were produced by immunoSEQ multiplex PCR, yet TCRdb's version contains in-frame clones alone and is incomplete. This table holds about 150,000 clones, about nine tenths found once. V gave up 3 bases and J gave up 6 bases; unmatched junction bases: 1. Germline assignment: CDR1 KGHDR and CDR2 SFDVKD. This CDR3 has 13 amino acids. These data belong to a study of T cell responses to AZD1222 COVID-19 vaccine. Study at large: Whether given at about 4 or about 12 weeks, second doses were pooled.

Findings and limits, study-wide: None of the repertoires were sampled until the peak T cell response had passed. Donors were chiefly white British, with a greater number of females, and clonal diversity was perhaps underestimated. Spike-spanning, vaccine-associated CD4 TCRs were dominant at 160-218 and 743-854.

The starting material was peripheral blood, obtained on day 0 of AZD1222 vaccination. This TCR was sampled from an adult in good health. The gene calls are TRBV24-1 and TRBJ1-5, with TRBD1 identical over 7 bases. CDR3 sequence: CATSDDRAQPQHF. In DNA, the CDR3 is TGTGCCACCAGTGATGACAGGGCTCAGCCCCAGCATTTT.